This paragraph reports one T cell receptor (beta chain). V was cut by 3 bases and J by 0 bases, with 10 bases left in between. CDR1 is SGHNT, CDR2 YYREEE, per germline (reference sequence). The CDR3 is 14 amino acids. Method: immunoSEQ multiplex PCR; TCRdb's copy keeps in-frame clones and lacks some. The repertoire holds more than 2 million clones, with around 95% as singletons. This entry is derived from a study of shared clonotypes between healthy human individuals. The sequencing sample was made of naive CD4+ T cells sorted from blood. The sample's subset: CD45RA+ positively selected. The chain couples TRBV5-4 to TRBJ2-7; tentative D call: TRBD2 (5 bases). The source of this sequence is a man younger than 35 in good health. The CDR3 DNA reads TGTGCCAGCAGCTCAAAGCGGAGCTCCTACGAGCAGTACTTC. Protein sequence: CASSSKRSSYEQYF.